The rows below give T cell receptor beta chains drawn from one sample of a study of shared clonotypes between healthy human individuals. Some clones are missing from TCRdb's copy, which holds only in-frame ones; the method was immunoSEQ multiplex PCR. This sample has around 620,000 clones, with around 95% found just once. The sequenced material came from naive CD8+ T cells sorted from blood. The receptors derive from a young woman in good health. Both conserved end residues are part of each CDR3. The D gene is left open where the match is weak. Rows give clone size only sometimes, using once, few, many, or a class for an expanded clone.

V gene: TRBV7-8
D gene: NA
J gene: TRBJ1-1
clone size: once
CDR3 protein: CASSPGGGAEAFF
CDR3 DNA: TGTGCCAGCAGCCCCGGGGGTGGGGCTGAAGCTTTCTTT

V gene: TRBV30
D gene: NA
J gene: TRBJ2-1
clone size: NA
CDR3 protein: CAWSVGSVYNEQFF
CDR3 DNA: TGTGCCTGGAGTGTAGGTAGCGTCTACAATGAGCAGTTCTTC

V gene: TRBV27
D gene: NA
J gene: TRBJ2-1
clone size: NA
CDR3 protein: CASSSMLGSSYNEQFF
CDR3 DNA: TGTGCCAGCAGTTCCATGCTAGGTTCCTCCTACAATGAGCAGTTCTTC

V gene: TRBV11-1
D gene: NA
J gene: TRBJ2-3
clone size: NA
CDR3 protein: CASSLVRADTQYF
CDR3 DNA: TGTGCCAGCAGCTTAGTCAGGGCAGATACGCAGTATTTT

V gene: TRBV2
D gene: TRBD1
J gene: TRBJ1-5
clone size: once
CDR3 protein: CASSVGQDGNQPQHF
CDR3 DNA: TGTGCCAGCAGTGTCGGACAGGACGGCAATCAGCCCCAGCATTTT

V gene: TRBV9
D gene: NA
J gene: TRBJ1-6
clone size: NA
CDR3 protein: CASSVGSTGTVAGPLHF
CDR3 DNA: TGTGCCAGCAGCGTAGGCTCGACGGGGACGGTGGCCGGGCCCCTCCACTTT

V gene: TRBV5-1
D gene: NA
J gene: TRBJ2-1
clone size: NA
CDR3 protein: CASSRKTGPGNEQFF
CDR3 DNA: TGCGCCAGCAGCCGCAAGACAGGTCCGGGGAATGAGCAGTTCTTC

V gene: TRBV29-1
D gene: TRBD1
J gene: TRBJ2-3
clone size: NA
CDR3 protein: CSVDRDRNLIDTQYF
CDR3 DNA: TGCAGCGTTGACCGGGACAGGAATTTAATAGATACGCAGTATTTT

V gene: TRBV9
D gene: NA
J gene: TRBJ2-3
clone size: NA
CDR3 protein: CASSPGPLYLTDTQYF
CDR3 DNA: TGTGCCAGCAGCCCAGGGCCCTTATACCTCACAGATACGCAGTATTTT

V gene: TRBV7-6
D gene: NA
J gene: TRBJ2-7
clone size: NA
CDR3 protein: CASSPTGPLIYEQYF
CDR3 DNA: TGTGCCAGCAGCCCTACGGGACCCCTCATCTACGAGCAGTACTTC

V gene: TRBV28
D gene: NA
J gene: TRBJ2-1
clone size: NA
CDR3 protein: CASSFGRMDNEQFF
CDR3 DNA: TGTGCCAGCAGTTTCGGCAGGATGGACAATGAGCAGTTCTTC

V gene: TRBV10-3
D gene: TRBD1
J gene: TRBJ2-5
clone size: NA
CDR3 protein: CAISESGGTGQEQYF
CDR3 DNA: TGTGCCATCAGTGAGTCTGGGGGGACAGGGCAAGAGCAGTACTTC

V gene: TRBV28
D gene: TRBD2
J gene: TRBJ2-7
clone size: NA
CDR3 protein: CASSLLLAGEFSAYEQYF
CDR3 DNA: TGTGCCAGCAGTTTACTACTAGCGGGAGAGTTTTCGGCCTACGAGCAGTACTTC

V gene: TRBV10-1
D gene: NA
J gene: TRBJ2-5
clone size: NA
CDR3 protein: CASSFTTGQETQYF
CDR3 DNA: TGCGCCAGCAGTTTCACGACAGGACAAGAGACCCAGTACTTC

V gene: TRBV2
D gene: NA
J gene: TRBJ1-2
clone size: NA
CDR3 protein: CASSEFRAGDGYTF
CDR3 DNA: TGTGCCAGCAGTGAGTTTAGGGCGGGTGATGGCTACACCTTC

V gene: TRBV7-9
D gene: NA
J gene: TRBJ1-1
clone size: once
CDR3 protein: CASSYQALPEAFF
CDR3 DNA: TGTGCCAGCAGTTATCAGGCGTTACCTGAAGCTTTCTTT

V gene: TRBV2
D gene: NA
J gene: TRBJ1-2
clone size: NA
CDR3 protein: CASSAGDYGYTF
CDR3 DNA: TGTGCCAGCAGTGCAGGGGATTATGGCTACACCTTC

V gene: TRBV28
D gene: NA
J gene: TRBJ2-1
clone size: NA
CDR3 protein: CASRYQGIRIYNEQFF
CDR3 DNA: TGTGCCAGCAGATACCAGGGGATTCGGATCTACAATGAGCAGTTCTTC

V gene: TRBV9
D gene: TRBD2
J gene: TRBJ2-3
clone size: NA
CDR3 protein: CASSGGAGGSTDTQYF
CDR3 DNA: TGTGCCAGCAGCGGGGGAGCGGGAGGGAGCACAGATACGCAGTATTTT

V gene: TRBV15
D gene: TRBD1
J gene: TRBJ2-7
clone size: NA
CDR3 protein: CATSRDRGASTLREQYF
CDR3 DNA: TGTGCCACCAGCAGGGACAGGGGGGCTTCCACTCTACGAGAGCAGTACTTC

V gene: TRBV7-9
D gene: NA
J gene: TRBJ2-1
clone size: NA
CDR3 protein: CASSLGKSSYNEQFF
CDR3 DNA: TGTGCCAGCAGCCTGGGTAAAAGCTCCTACAATGAGCAGTTCTTC

V gene: TRBV5-1
D gene: TRBD1
J gene: TRBJ1-2
clone size: NA
CDR3 protein: CASSLEGQGHGYTF
CDR3 DNA: TGCGCCAGCAGCTTGGAGGGACAGGGACATGGCTACACCTTC

V gene: TRBV5-6
D gene: TRBD1
J gene: TRBJ2-7
clone size: NA
CDR3 protein: CASSMRPGQGYELYF
CDR3 DNA: TGTGCCAGCAGCATGCGACCGGGACAGGGGTACGAGTTGTACTTC

V gene: TRBV19
D gene: TRBD1
J gene: TRBJ2-7
clone size: NA
CDR3 protein: CASSIDLEGGSGSYEQYF
CDR3 DNA: TGTGCCAGTAGTATAGATCTAGAAGGGGGCTCTGGCTCCTACGAGCAGTACTTC

V gene: TRBV7-9
D gene: TRBD2
J gene: TRBJ2-3
clone size: NA
CDR3 protein: CASSLREGLADTQYF
CDR3 DNA: TGTGCCAGCAGCTTACGGGAGGGCCTCGCAGATACGCAGTATTTT

V gene: TRBV10-1
D gene: NA
J gene: TRBJ2-2
clone size: NA
CDR3 protein: CASSEYGTGELFF
CDR3 DNA: TGCGCCAGCAGTGAGTACGGCACCGGGGAGCTGTTTTTT

V gene: TRBV5-1
D gene: TRBD1
J gene: TRBJ2-7
clone size: NA
CDR3 protein: CASSLRQGRIQEQYF
CDR3 DNA: TGCGCCAGCAGCCTCCGACAGGGGCGAATTCAGGAGCAGTACTTC

V gene: TRBV27
D gene: NA
J gene: TRBJ2-3
clone size: NA
CDR3 protein: CASSLGSVNAQYF
CDR3 DNA: TGTGCCAGCAGTTTAGGTAGTGTAAATGCGCAGTATTTT

V gene: TRBV9
D gene: NA
J gene: TRBJ1-2
clone size: NA
CDR3 protein: CASSDYPSGRGDYGYTF
CDR3 DNA: TGTGCCAGCAGCGACTACCCCTCGGGCAGGGGTGACTATGGCTACACCTTC

V gene: TRBV9
D gene: NA
J gene: TRBJ2-2
clone size: NA
CDR3 protein: CASSVGSRELFF
CDR3 DNA: TGTGCCAGCAGCGTAGGTAGCAGGGAGCTGTTTTTT

V gene: TRBV5-4
D gene: NA
J gene: TRBJ2-7
clone size: NA
CDR3 protein: CASSFFGGLGYEQYF
CDR3 DNA: TGTGCCAGCAGCTTTTTCGGGGGGCTGGGATACGAGCAGTACTTC

V gene: TRBV30
D gene: NA
J gene: TRBJ2-7
clone size: NA
CDR3 protein: CAWDGQYEQYF
CDR3 DNA: TGTGCCTGGGACGGTCAGTACGAGCAGTACTTC

V gene: TRBV11-1
D gene: NA
J gene: TRBJ2-2
clone size: NA
CDR3 protein: CASTPSSGRETGELFF
CDR3 DNA: TGTGCCAGCACCCCCTCGTCAGGGCGGGAAACCGGGGAGCTGTTTTTT

V gene: TRBV27
D gene: NA
J gene: TRBJ2-1
clone size: NA
CDR3 protein: CASKIKGTDNEQFF
CDR3 DNA: TGTGCCAGCAAGATTAAGGGTACGGACAATGAGCAGTTCTTC

V gene: TRBV5-1
D gene: NA
J gene: TRBJ1-2
clone size: NA
CDR3 protein: CASSLEETYGYTF
CDR3 DNA: TGCGCCAGCAGCTTGGAGGAGACCTATGGCTACACCTTC

V gene: TRBV27
D gene: TRBD2
J gene: TRBJ2-1
clone size: NA
CDR3 protein: CASSFGAGGSYNEQFF
CDR3 DNA: TGTGCCAGCAGTTTTGGGGCGGGAGGGTCCTACAATGAGCAGTTCTTC

V gene: TRBV12-5
D gene: TRBD2
J gene: TRBJ2-2
clone size: NA
CDR3 protein: CASGLVRESQASGMNTGELFF
CDR3 DNA: TGTGCTAGTGGTTTGGTAAGGGAGAGCCAGGCTAGCGGGATGAACACCGGGGAGCTGTTTTTT

V gene: TRBV10-2
D gene: NA
J gene: TRBJ2-7
clone size: NA
CDR3 protein: CASSPLGQGGNYEQYF
CDR3 DNA: TGCGCCAGCAGCCCCCTAGGGCAGGGGGGAAACTACGAGCAGTACTTC

V gene: TRBV27
D gene: NA
J gene: TRBJ1-4
clone size: NA
CDR3 protein: CASRLGAGSGTEKLFF
CDR3 DNA: TGTGCCAGCAGGCTGGGTGCCGGATCCGGGACTGAAAAACTGTTTTTT

V gene: TRBV29-1
D gene: NA
J gene: TRBJ1-2
clone size: NA
CDR3 protein: CSVVASLWGYTF
CDR3 DNA: TGCAGCGTTGTGGCCAGCCTGTGGGGCTACACCTTC

V gene: TRBV27
D gene: NA
J gene: TRBJ2-7
clone size: NA
CDR3 protein: CASSYRFSYEQYF
CDR3 DNA: TGTGCCAGCAGTTACAGGTTCTCCTACGAGCAGTACTTC

V gene: TRBV6-1
D gene: NA
J gene: TRBJ1-5
clone size: NA
CDR3 protein: CASSEADWGGSNQPQHF
CDR3 DNA: TGTGCCAGCAGTGAAGCGGATTGGGGGGGTAGCAATCAGCCCCAGCATTTT

V gene: TRBV7-9
D gene: NA
J gene: TRBJ1-1
clone size: NA
CDR3 protein: CASSYPRTEAFF
CDR3 DNA: TGTGCCAGCAGCTACCCACGCACTGAAGCTTTCTTT

V gene: TRBV14
D gene: NA
J gene: TRBJ2-7
clone size: NA
CDR3 protein: CASSQETIYEQYF
CDR3 DNA: TGTGCCAGCAGCCAAGAGACTATCTACGAGCAGTACTTC

V gene: TRBV7-9
D gene: TRBD2
J gene: TRBJ2-7
clone size: NA
CDR3 protein: CASSLPTSGSRGEQYF
CDR3 DNA: TGTGCCAGCAGCTTACCGACTAGCGGGAGTCGCGGCGAGCAGTACTTC

V gene: TRBV4-1
D gene: TRBD1
J gene: TRBJ1-5
clone size: few
CDR3 protein: CASSTRQGLQPQHF
CDR3 DNA: TGCGCCAGCAGCACTCGACAGGGGCTGCAGCCCCAGCATTTT

V gene: TRBV7-9
D gene: NA
J gene: TRBJ1-2
clone size: NA
CDR3 protein: CASSLGPRTSILGGYTF
CDR3 DNA: TGTGCCAGCAGCTTAGGCCCCCGGACTTCCATACTGGGGGGCTACACCTTC

V gene: TRBV25-1
D gene: NA
J gene: TRBJ1-1
clone size: NA
CDR3 protein: CASSEQLNTEAFF
CDR3 DNA: TGTGCCAGCAGTGAGCAGCTGAACACTGAAGCTTTCTTT

V gene: TRBV28
D gene: NA
J gene: TRBJ1-3
clone size: NA
CDR3 protein: CASSLEPNGGLGNTIYF
CDR3 DNA: TGTGCCAGCAGTTTGGAACCTAACGGGGGGCTTGGAAACACCATATATTTT

V gene: TRBV7-2
D gene: TRBD1
J gene: TRBJ1-5
clone size: NA
CDR3 protein: CASSEQGRYSNQPQHF
CDR3 DNA: TGTGCCAGCAGCGAACAGGGGCGATATAGCAATCAGCCCCAGCATTTT

V gene: TRBV30
D gene: NA
J gene: TRBJ2-2
clone size: once
CDR3 protein: CAWSVTVNTGELFF
CDR3 DNA: TGTGCCTGGAGTGTAACGGTGAACACCGGGGAGCTGTTTTTT

V gene: TRBV27
D gene: TRBD1
J gene: TRBJ2-1
clone size: NA
CDR3 protein: CASSLSGTGGINEQFF
CDR3 DNA: TGTGCCAGCAGTTTATCTGGGACAGGGGGCATCAATGAGCAGTTCTTC

V gene: TRBV7-8
D gene: NA
J gene: TRBJ1-2
clone size: NA
CDR3 protein: CASSMDVDSNYGYTF
CDR3 DNA: TGTGCCAGCAGCATGGACGTAGACTCTAACTATGGCTACACCTTC

V gene: TRBV4-1
D gene: NA
J gene: TRBJ1-2
clone size: NA
CDR3 protein: CASSQDGRRDYGYTF
CDR3 DNA: TGCGCCAGCAGCCAAGATGGTCGGAGGGACTATGGCTACACCTTC

V gene: TRBV7-8
D gene: TRBD2
J gene: TRBJ2-7
clone size: once
CDR3 protein: CASSYTSGSSYEQYF
CDR3 DNA: TGTGCCAGCAGCTACACTAGCGGGAGCTCCTACGAGCAGTACTTC

V gene: TRBV5-1
D gene: TRBD1
J gene: TRBJ2-2
clone size: NA
CDR3 protein: CASSGTGSRRVGTGELFF
CDR3 DNA: TGCGCCAGCAGCGGGACAGGATCACGCCGGGTGGGAACCGGGGAGCTGTTTTTT

V gene: TRBV7-8
D gene: TRBD2
J gene: TRBJ2-7
clone size: NA
CDR3 protein: CASSWGLVSYEQYF
CDR3 DNA: TGTGCCAGCAGCTGGGGACTAGTTAGCTACGAGCAGTACTTC

V gene: TRBV28
D gene: NA
J gene: TRBJ2-1
clone size: few
CDR3 protein: CAIGLEVLNEQFF
CDR3 DNA: TGTGCCATCGGCTTGGAGGTGTTGAATGAGCAGTTCTTC

V gene: TRBV19
D gene: TRBD2
J gene: TRBJ2-7
clone size: NA
CDR3 protein: CASSIVTSGTYEQYF
CDR3 DNA: TGTGCCAGTAGTATAGTAACTAGCGGTACCTACGAGCAGTACTTC

V gene: TRBV7-7
D gene: TRBD1
J gene: TRBJ2-5
clone size: NA
CDR3 protein: CASSLGTGGGETQYF
CDR3 DNA: TGTGCCAGCAGTCTCGGGACAGGGGGCGGAGAGACCCAGTACTTC